This T cell receptor (beta chain) was retrieved from a study of cytomegalovirus exposure and HLA in healthy donors. Concerning this clone: The antigen remains unidentified.

Study-wide results and limits: Productive rates of about 87% or about 30% were seen for most TCR beta V segments in an earlier analysis. Beyond CMV serostatus, there was no information to go on about immune exposure.

Researchers ran the PCR with 60 Vbeta and 13 Jbeta primers. TCRdb's copy holds only in-frame clones and misses some; the assay was immunoSEQ multiplex PCR. Among about 130,000 clones listed, 76% were seen once. While unrecorded immune exposures were likely, the donors were nominally healthy when sampled. The TCR sequence derives from a man in his forties in good health and CMV-seronegative. Material: PBMCs.

The CDR3 region has the DNA TGTGCCAGTGAGACCCGGGACAGGGGTTTCTACGAGCAGTACTTC. Translating it yields CASETRDRGFYEQYF. V usage is TRBV19 and J usage is TRBJ2-7; 10 positions match TRBD1. The germline V gene has CDR1 LNHDA and CDR2 SQIVND (reference sequence). Trimming removed 8 bases from V and 3 bases from J; junction bases left unmatched: 10. The CDR3 extends over 15 amino acids.